This paragraph reports one T cell receptor (beta chain). Profiling relied on immunoSEQ multiplex PCR, and the TCRdb table lists in-frame clones only, not all of them. Here the sample spans 23,000 or so clones, roughly 90% being singletons. The data are from a study of T cell changes during pregnancy in multiple sclerosis. V lost 3 bases to trimming and J lost 2 bases; unmatched junction nucleotides: 8. There are 16 residues in the CDR3. CDR1 and CDR2 (germline): SGHVS, FQNEAQ. The sequence derives from a female donor in good health, enrolled as a control in a pregnancy study. The chain combines TRBV7-8 with TRBJ2-3; TRBD2 matches 7 bases. The source was CD8+ T cells from peripheral blood mononuclear cells, collected in the first trimester of pregnancy. The CDR3 loop reads CASSFWPSGSTDTQYF. DNA of the CDR3: TGTGCCAGCAGCTTTTGGCCTAGCGGATCCACAGATACGCAGTATTTT.